Listed here is a single TCR beta chain. The target antigen is unknown. The naive CD8 fraction comprised CD45RO-negative cells positively selected for CCR7 and excluded terminally differentiated effector memory CD45RA+ cells. V was pared by 1 base and J by 2 bases, with 14 bases between. CDR1 is SGHVS, CDR2 FNYEAQ, per germline. The CDR3 totals 16 residues. This sample was included in a study of shared clonotypes between healthy human individuals. The repertoire was sequenced with immunoSEQ multiplex PCR; TCRdb's copy has only in-frame clones and lacks some. The sample shows roughly 2.1 million clones, about 92% of them seen only once. Study-wide results and caveats: Sequencing depth was expected to affect clonotype sharing among donors.

Sequences were obtained from naive CD8+ T cells from PBMCs. The receptor was derived from a young man in good health. Some clones in this sample may be carry-over from other donors' samples. This chain uses TRBV7-6 with TRBJ2-5; perhaps TRBD1 as D (5 bases). The CDR3, as DNA: TGTGCCAGCAGCTTAGAAGGGGCGCTCGTTCAAGAGACCCAGTACTTC. Encoded protein: CASSLEGALVQETQYF.